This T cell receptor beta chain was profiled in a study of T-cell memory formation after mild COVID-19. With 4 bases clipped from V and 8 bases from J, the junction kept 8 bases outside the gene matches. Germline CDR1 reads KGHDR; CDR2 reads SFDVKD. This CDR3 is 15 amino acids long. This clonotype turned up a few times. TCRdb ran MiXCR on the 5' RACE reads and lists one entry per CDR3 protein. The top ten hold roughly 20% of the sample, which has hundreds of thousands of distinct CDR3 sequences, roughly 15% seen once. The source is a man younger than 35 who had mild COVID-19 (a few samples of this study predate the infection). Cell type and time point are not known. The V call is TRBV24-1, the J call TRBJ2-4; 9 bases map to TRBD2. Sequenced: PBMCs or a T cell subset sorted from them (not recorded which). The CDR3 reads CATSDHLSGGDIQYF. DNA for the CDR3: TGTGCCACCAGTGACCACCTTAGCGGGGGCGACATTCAGTACTTC.